This T cell receptor beta chain was identified in a study of control samples from healthy donors and cancer patients. This table comes from immunoSEQ multiplex PCR, and its TCRdb copy is limited to in-frame clones, with some not included. Here the sample spans some 250,000 clones, 82% being singletons. Between the trimmed V and J ends, which lost 4 bases and 4 bases, there was a span of 11 bases. CDR1 and CDR2 from the germline V gene are SGDLS and YYNGEE. The CDR3 sequence is 13 residues long. J is TRBJ1-2 and V is TRBV9; D may be TRBD1 (6 bases). This clonotype originated in a woman aged 55-70 years with lung cancer. The sequenced sample consisted of PBMCs. The CDR3 is CASSPGQPYGYTF. The CDR3 coding sequence is TGTGCCAGCAGCCCAGGACAGCCCTATGGCTACACCTTC.